Below, 25 T cell receptor beta chains from the same sample are listed, as sequenced in a study of blood T cell repertoires in COVID-19. Assay used: immunoSEQ multiplex PCR; TCRdb lists only in-frame clones, some missing. The data show 270,000 or so clones, with about four fifths seen just once and about 3% held by the top ten. Sequencing was carried out using peripheral blood. All receptors derive from a woman in her late teens or twenties with acute or convalescent COVID-19.

CDR3 amino acids: CASSPRTGVNTEAFF. The CDR3 DNA is TGTGCCAGCAGCCCCCGGACAGGCGTGAACACTGAAGCTTTCTTT. This chain connects TRBV13 to TRBJ1-1; 7 nucleotides align to TRBD1. The germline gives CDR1 PRHDT, CDR2 FYEKMQ (reference sequence). The CDR3 spans 15 residues. J lost 0 bases, V lost 5 bases, and 6 bases had no gene match.

The rearrangement uses TRBV6-5 and TRBJ2-3, with 8 bases that match TRBD2. Germline loops: CDR1 MNHEY, CDR2 SVGAGI. The CDR3 has 13 amino acids. The J segment lost 8 bases and the V segment lost 5 bases, leaving 6 bases of the junction unmatched. The CDR3 region is CASSPVGRGTQYF. In DNA form, the CDR3 reads TGTGCCAGCAGTCCCGTCGGGAGGGGTACGCAGTATTTT.

V is TRBV14 and J is TRBJ1-2, with D possibly matching TRBD1 (5 bases). The V gene's germline CDR1 is SGHDN and CDR2 FVKESK. The CDR3 is made up of 14 amino acids. V was pared by 1 base and J by 6 bases, with 12 bases between. The CDR3: CASSQVSTADGYTF. CDR3 coding DNA: TGTGCCAGCAGCCAAGTGTCGACAGCCGATGGCTACACCTTC.

The chain joins TRBV7-3 to TRBJ2-6; no definite D call. Germline CDR1 and CDR2: SGHTA and FQGTGA. The CDR3 runs to 16 residues. V gave up 3 bases and J gave up 0 bases, with 9 bases separating them. In DNA, the CDR3 is TGTGCCAGCAGCTTGAAACATGGCTCTGGGGCCAACGTCCTGACTTTC. Its translation: CASSLKHGSGANVLTF. The full variable domain, its missing parts supplied by reference TRBV7-3 and TRBJ2-6, is GAGVSQTPSNKVTEKGKYVELRCDPISGHTALYWYRQSLGQGPEFLIYFQGTGAADDSGLPNDRFFAVRPEGSVSTLKIQRTERGDSAVYLCASSLKHGSGANVLTFGAGSRLTVL.

This clone was observed a handful of times. The V gene is TRBV28, the J gene TRBJ1-1; 8 nucleotides match TRBD1. Per germline, CDR1 MDHEN and CDR2 SYDVKM. Trimming at V came to 6 bases and at J to 1 base, leaving 10 bases not matched to a gene. This CDR3 has 16 amino acids. CDR3 coding DNA: TGTGCCAGCAGCAACGACAGGGGTAAGGGGAACACTGAAGCTTTCTTT. Amino acids: CASSNDRGKGNTEAFF.

The V call is TRBV4-2, the J call TRBJ2-7, with D uncertain. CDR1 is LGHNA, CDR2 YNFKEQ, per germline. The V gene lost 0 bases and the J gene lost 1 base, with 10 bases spanning the gap. This CDR3 region has 15 residues. CDR3 sequence reads: CASSQEAQSSYEQYF. The DNA for the CDR3 is TGTGCCAGCAGCCAAGAAGCACAGAGTTCCTACGAGCAGTACTTC.

This clone was observed once. The chain is built from TRBV6-5 and TRBJ1-1; no firm D call. Trimming stripped 6 bases from V and 1 base from J, with 6 bases between. CDR1 and CDR2 (germline): MNHEY, SVGAGI. The CDR3 runs to 12 residues. In nucleotides, the CDR3 is TGTGCCAGCAGACATGGGAACACTGAAGCTTTCTTT. Translating it yields CASRHGNTEAFF.

The V and J genes are TRBV7-2 and TRBJ2-5; 15 bases line up with TRBD2. J lost 3 bases, V lost 1 base, and 6 bases had no gene match. CDR1 SGHTA and CDR2 FQGNSA come from the germline V gene. The CDR3 covers 18 residues. The CDR3 bases are TGTGCCAGCAGCTTAGGGGGACTAGCGGGAGGAGTGAAAGAGACCCAGTACTTC. It yields the protein CASSLGGLAGGVKETQYF.

V and J are TRBV21-1 and TRBJ2-3; TRBD1, the table's D call, was not compared with the DNA. TRBV21-1 is deemed a pseudogene. This CDR3 is built from 15 residues. The CDR3, as DNA: TGTGCCAGCAGCCCGGACAGGGACCACACAGATACGCAGTATTTT. This encodes CASSPDRDHTDTQYF.

The chain combines TRBV7-2 with TRBJ2-3; 10 bases agree with TRBD2. CDR1 and CDR2 (germline): SGHTA, FQGNSA. J was trimmed by 9 bases and V by 1 base; bases with no gene match: 4. This CDR3 has 14 amino acids. CDR3 region: CASSLDPSGSTQYF. CDR3 nucleotide sequence: TGTGCCAGCAGCTTAGATCCTAGCGGGAGCACGCAGTATTTT.

The rearrangement uses TRBV9 and TRBJ1-5, with D possibly matching TRBD1 (6 bases). The CDR3 is 15 residues long. The germline V gene encodes CDR1 SGDLS and CDR2 YYNGEE. Trimming cost V 0 bases and J 4 bases, with 11 bases left between them. The CDR3 nucleotides are TGTGCCAGCAGCGTAGGCAGGGGTCTAAATCAGCCCCAGCATTTT. Protein sequence: CASSVGRGLNQPQHF.

This clone was seen just once. The V call is TRBV5-6, the J call TRBJ2-2, with a tentative D call TRBD2 (6 bases). This CDR3 spans 15 amino acids. V was clipped by 4 bases and J by 0 bases, with 10 bases between them. CDR1 is SGHDT, CDR2 YYEEEE, per germline. CDR3 nucleotides: TGTGCCAGCAGCCGCCGCGGGACGAACACCGGGGAGCTGTTTTTT. It specifies CASSRRGTNTGELFF.

The chain links TRBV4-1 to TRBJ2-7; 8 bases are shared with TRBD2. The CDR3 has 16 amino acids. V shed 1 base and J 1 base; nucleotides not matched to a gene: 6. Germline CDR1 reads MGHRA; CDR2 reads YSYEKL. The chain's CDR3 is CASSQGAGGGSYEQYF. DNA of the CDR3: TGCGCCAGCAGCCAAGGGGCGGGAGGAGGGTCCTACGAGCAGTACTTC.

The chain recombines TRBV12-3 or TRBV12-4 with TRBJ2-3, with 8 bases fitting TRBD2. Losses at the gene ends were 7 bases for V and 7 bases for J; bases not matched to a gene: 7. This CDR3 is 13 amino acids long. The CDR3 nucleotides read TGTGCCAGCACCGCCCGGGGGGGATATACGCAGTATTTT. This gives the protein CASTARGGYTQYF.

This clone was counted only a few times. This rearrangement joins TRBV7-9 to TRBJ2-7, with D possibly TRBD1 on 6 matching bases. Trimming took 2 bases from V and 2 from J, leaving 10 bases between them. The CDR3 spans 14 residues. Looked up from germline, CDR1 is SEHNR and CDR2 is FQNEAQ (reference sequence). CDR3 loop: CASSLSGVAYEQYF. The CDR3 DNA is TGTGCCAGCAGCTTATCAGGGGTGGCCTACGAGCAGTACTTC.

This clone was observed once. V is TRBV30 and J is TRBJ2-1; TRBD2 matches at 11 bases. The CDR3 extends over 17 amino acids. CDR1 and CDR2 from the germline V gene are GTSNPN and SVGIG (reference sequence). V shed 0 bases and J 8 bases; nucleotides not matched to a gene: 12. The DNA for the CDR3 is TGTGCCTGGAGTGTCCGGACTAGCGGGCAGGGGGGGGATGAGCAGTTCTTC. Protein product: CAWSVRTSGQGGDEQFF.

This clone has only one observation. The chain uses TRBV27 and TRBJ1-6; 8 nucleotides line up with TRBD1. The junction had 9 bases not matched to a gene; V was cut back by 1 base and J by 10 bases. The CDR3 runs to 16 residues. CDR1 and CDR2 (germline): MNHEY, SMNVEV (reference sequence). The CDR3 bases are TGTGCCAGCAGTTTATTCGCGGACAGGGTATTCTCACCCCTCCACTTT. The encoded protein is CASSLFADRVFSPLHF.

The chain combines TRBV7-8 with TRBJ2-1; the match to TRBD1 covers 7 bases. After removal of 4 bases from V and 12 bases from J, the junction contained 15 bases not matched to a gene. Germline CDR1 reads SGHVS; CDR2 reads FQNEAQ. The CDR3 is 15 amino acids. The CDR3 is CASSSRQGSTQGQFF. CDR3 in DNA: TGTGCCAGCAGCTCCCGACAGGGTTCGACGCAGGGGCAGTTCTTC.

The chain carries TRBV6-5 and TRBJ1-2; 8 positions agree with TRBD1. This CDR3 has 14 amino acids. Germline CDR1 MNHEY, CDR2 SVGAGI. Trimming cost V 5 bases and J 4 bases; bases outside gene matches: 6. As DNA, the CDR3 is TGTGCCAGCAGTAAGCAGGGGGCGGGCTATGGCTACACCTTC. Translation: CASSKQGAGYGYTF.

This clone occurred once. This chain connects TRBV2 to TRBJ1-6; D unclear. The germline CDR1 and CDR2 sequences are SNHLY and FYNNEI. CDR3 length: 11 amino acids. The DNA for the CDR3 is TGTGCAAGCGCCTACGATTCACCCCTCCACTTT. It specifies CASAYDSPLHF.

This chain links TRBV6-2 or TRBV6-3 with TRBJ2-5, with 10 bases aligning to TRBD2. The V gene's germline CDR1 is MNHEY and CDR2 SVGEGT. J was trimmed by 3 bases and V by 4 bases; bases with no gene match: 8. CDR3 length: 16 residues. The CDR3 loop reads CASSSRTSGVKETQYF. The CDR3 DNA reads as TGTGCCAGCAGTTCCCGGACTAGCGGAGTCAAAGAGACCCAGTACTTC.

The DNA of the CDR3 is TGTGCCAGCAGCTTAGCGCCGGCTAGCGGGAACACAGATACGCAGTATTTT. Its translation: CASSLAPASGNTDTQYF. This rearrangement joins TRBV7-2 to TRBJ2-3, with 9 bases lining up with TRBD2. Germline V gives CDR1 SGHTA, CDR2 FQGNSA. The length of the CDR3 is 17 residues. With V trimmed by 0 bases and J by 2 bases, 6 bases remained unmatched.

This sequence joins TRBV5-1 and TRBJ2-3, with 11 bases that match TRBD2. CDR1 and CDR2 (germline): SGHRS, YFSETQ. This CDR3 has 18 amino acids. With V trimmed by 0 bases and J by 0 bases, 6 bases remained unmatched. The CDR3 DNA is TGCGCCAGCAGCTTGGGAACTAGCGGGAGTTTCAGCACAGATACGCAGTATTTT. This encodes CASSLGTSGSFSTDTQYF. The full variable domain, in which reference TRBV5-1 and TRBJ2-3 provide the parts outside the CDR3, is KAGVTQTPRYLIKTRGQQVTLSCSPISGHRSVSWYQQTPGQGLQFLFEYFSETQRNKGNFPGRFSGRQFSNSRSEMNVSTLELGDSALYLCASSLGTSGSFSTDTQYFGPGTRLTVL.

The V and J genes are TRBV14 and TRBJ1-1; 7 nucleotides line up with TRBD1. With V trimmed by 3 bases and J by 1 base, 5 bases remained unmatched. CDR3 length: 15 residues. The germline CDR1 and CDR2 sequences are SGHDN and FVKESK. The CDR3 region has the DNA TGTGCCAGCAGCCAGAGGGACAGTCAGAACACTGAAGCTTTCTTT. Protein sequence: CASSQRDSQNTEAFF.

Concerning this clone itself: Within the sample, other DNA sequences also encode this same CDR3. V usage is TRBV30 and J usage is TRBJ1-3; 8 bases are shared with TRBD1. Germline trimming cut 3 bases from V and 4 bases from J; bases unmatched to any gene: 5. The CDR3 has 14 residues. CDR1 is GTSNPN and CDR2 is SVGIG in the germline V gene (reference sequence). The CDR3 loop is CAWRAQGAGNTIYF. CDR3 nucleotides: TGTGCCTGGAGGGCTCAGGGGGCGGGAAACACCATATATTTT.